The text below deals with one TCR beta chain. Antigen specificity is unknown. The entry originates in a study of cytomegalovirus exposure and HLA in healthy donors. General study findings and limits: Highly shared sequence variants in one cluster were likely a sequencing artifact. With DRB1 most and HLA-C fewest, TCR association rates differed between HLA loci in a later analysis.

A multiplex PCR was run with 60 Vbeta primers and 13 Jbeta primers. Method: immunoSEQ multiplex PCR; TCRdb's copy keeps in-frame clones and lacks some. The data hold 120,000 or so clones, with around 85% observed a single time. Germline V gives CDR1 MRHNA, CDR2 SNTAGT. The CDR3 loop spans 17 amino acids. The chain couples TRBV6-4 to TRBJ2-5; TRBD2 matches at 7 bases. Matching the DNA end better, TRBJ2-7 makes the J call doubtful. The specimen was PBMCs. The receptor was derived from a man between 18 and 29 years old in good health and CMV-seropositive. The CDR3 bases are TGTGCCAGCAGGACCGGGACTATGATGTTATCATCCTACGAGCAGTACTTC. Protein: CASRTGTMMLSSYEQYF.